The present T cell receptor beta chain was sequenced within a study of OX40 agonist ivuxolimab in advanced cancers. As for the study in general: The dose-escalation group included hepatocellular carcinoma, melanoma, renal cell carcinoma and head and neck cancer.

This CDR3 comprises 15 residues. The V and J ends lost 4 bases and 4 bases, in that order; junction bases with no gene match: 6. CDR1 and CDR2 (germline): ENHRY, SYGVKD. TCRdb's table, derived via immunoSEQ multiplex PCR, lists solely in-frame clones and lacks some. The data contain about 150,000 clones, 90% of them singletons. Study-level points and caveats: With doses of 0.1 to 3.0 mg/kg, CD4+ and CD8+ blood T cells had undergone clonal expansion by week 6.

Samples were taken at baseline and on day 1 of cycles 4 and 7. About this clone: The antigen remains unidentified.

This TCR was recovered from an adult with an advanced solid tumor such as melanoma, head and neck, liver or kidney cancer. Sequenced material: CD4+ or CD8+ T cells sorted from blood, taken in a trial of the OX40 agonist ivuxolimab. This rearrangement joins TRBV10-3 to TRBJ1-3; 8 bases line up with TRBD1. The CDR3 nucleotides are TGTGCCATCAGTGGCCAGGGGGCGCCGGGAAACACCATATATTTT. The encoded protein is CAISGQGAPGNTIYF.